The T cell receptor (beta chain) described here comes from a study of beta chain features in type 1 diabetes. The sequenced template was cDNA made from the entire isolated RNA. Here immunoSEQ multiplex PCR was the method, and the copy in TCRdb shows in-frame clones only, minus some. The data show about 640,000 clones, over 10% seen once. This clone was seen a few times. Its antigen is as yet unknown. This CDR3 has 15 amino acids. CDR1 is SGHTA and CDR2 is FQGNSA in the germline V gene. Germline trimming cut 2 bases from V and 7 bases from J; bases unmatched to any gene: 7. Notes on the study in general: The question left open here concerned HLA type influencing TCRB rearrangement. People with Type 1 diabetes carried modestly yet significantly shorter TCRB CDR3s in all four CD4+ subsets. Insertions at VDJ junctions were less frequent in type 1 diabetes patients. These patients also deleted more nucleotides at the same junctions.

The chain uses TRBV7-2 and TRBJ2-1; 8 positions agree with TRBD1. Sequences were obtained from naive CD4+ T cells from blood. This TCR was recovered from a man aged 25 to 40 with type 1 diabetes. DNA of the CDR3: TGTGCCAGCAGCTTACGTGGACAGGGTGATAATGAGCAGTTCTTC. Amino acids: CASSLRGQGDNEQFF.